This TCR beta chain was profiled in a study of cytomegalovirus exposure and HLA in healthy donors. About this clone itself: Its antigen is currently unknown.

PCR amplification relied on 60 Vbeta primers (plus 13 Jbeta primers). In the authors' methods: Later, an analysis found around 80 million unique TCR beta chains, and roughly 9.9 million of these were shared. The data were produced by immunoSEQ multiplex PCR, yet TCRdb's version contains in-frame clones alone and is incomplete. V, J and clone size derive from that table, while D and trimming were established from the DNA sequence. The sample has under 250,000 clones; more than 75% are singletons. Study-wide results and caveats: Available immune exposure information was restricted to CMV serostatus only.

The length of the CDR3 is 20 residues. Trimming took off 0 bases at V and 6 bases at J, with 30 bases between the two ends. Germline V gives CDR1 SGHRS, CDR2 YFSETQ. Sequenced input: PBMCs. This rearrangement joins TRBV5-1 to TRBJ1-2; the D gene is possibly TRBD1 (5 bases). The clonotype originates from a male donor in good health and CMV-seronegative. CDR3 coding DNA: TGCGCCAGCAGCTTGGCCTTCGGACCATACCGACTATCGGGGGTCGATGGCTACACCTTC. This translates into CASSLAFGPYRLSGVDGYTF.